The clone carrying this TCR beta chain was observed at least ten times. Its antigen is currently unknown. TCRdb recomputed calls from the 5' RACE reads with MiXCR, one row per CDR3 protein. The sample holds about 13,000 distinct CDR3 sequences, around 6% seen once. V gave up 8 bases and J gave up 6 bases; unmatched junction bases: 9. The CDR3 is 14 residues long. Germline loops: CDR1 MNHNS, CDR2 SASEGT. The sample is drawn from a study of spatial heterogeneity in lung cancer. Study-wide background: Among detected sequences, beta-chain ones consistently exceeded alpha-chain ones in number.

Time point denoted: sample taken at primary tumor resection. The study, taken as a whole, reports: One measure, the expanded intratumoral alpha and beta TCR count, tracked tumor mutation counts.

The V and J genes are TRBV6-1 and TRBJ1-5; TRBD1 matches 8 bases. The sample in question was lung tumor tissue, obtained at surgery. The sequence derives from a female donor with early-stage non-small cell lung cancer. CDR3 region: CASRPDRATQPQHF. CDR3 in DNA: TGTGCCAGCCGCCCGGACAGGGCGACTCAGCCCCAGCATTTT.